This T cell receptor (beta chain) derives from a study of T-cell reconstitution after alpha-beta-depleted transplantation in children. During its preparation, the TCRbeta library received unique molecular identifiers. TCRdb ran MiXCR on the PCR reads and lists one entry per CDR3 protein. The top ten clones hold around 15% of a sample with 97,000 or so distinct CDR3 sequences, around 7% of them seen once. Germline-derived CDR1 and CDR2 are SNHLY and FYNNEI. The CDR3 has 12 amino acids. The germline V and J ends were trimmed by 4 bases and 9 bases, with 9 bases remaining between them. The receptor was derived from a boy younger than 10 with acute lymphoblastic leukemia, due to receive a stem cell transplant. Sequenced material: PBMCs, taken before TCRalphabeta/CD19-depleted stem cell transplant. This chain joins TRBV2 and TRBJ2-2; D is undetermined. As DNA, the CDR3 is TGTGCCAGCAGTGTAGGTCCGAGGGAGCTGTTTTTT. Protein product: CASSVGPRELFF.